This TCR beta chain was sequenced during a study of cytomegalovirus exposure and HLA in healthy donors. On the study more broadly: In a later analysis, the roughly 120 validation repertoires were reported to have used the same platform as the 666 first-cohort repertoires.

General study points: The study put under 200 TCR beta chains on its list as cytomegalovirus-associated. For most TCR sequences rarity was the rule, although some public TCRs occurred in many donors.

As for this clone: Its antigen is not identified.

Repertoires were generated with immunoSEQ multiplex PCR, while TCRdb's copy carries only in-frame clones and drops some. Seen here are around 250,000 clones, nearly 90% observed once, and the top ten hold under 0.45%. CDR1 is SNHLY, CDR2 FYNNEI, per germline. After removal of 4 bases from V and 5 bases from J, the junction contained 2 bases not matched to a gene. CDR3 size: 12 residues. Separate from the roughly 670-subject first cohort, the roughly 120-subject validation cohort was the one that the donors belonged to. The sample taken for sequencing was PBMCs. The rearrangement links TRBV2 to TRBJ2-7; TRBD1 matches 7 bases. This clonotype was sampled from a young woman in good health and CMV-seronegative. The CDR3 coding sequence is TGTGCCAGCAGTGGAGACAGGGACGAGCAGTACTTC. It yields the protein CASSGDRDEQYF. The full variable domain, in which reference TRBV2 and TRBJ2-7 provide the parts outside the CDR3, is EPEVTQTPSHQVTQMGQEVILRCVPISNHLYFYWYRQILGQKVEFLVSFYNNEISEKSEIFDDQFSVERPDGSNFTLKIRSTKLEDSAMYFCASSGDRDEQYFGPGTRLTVT.